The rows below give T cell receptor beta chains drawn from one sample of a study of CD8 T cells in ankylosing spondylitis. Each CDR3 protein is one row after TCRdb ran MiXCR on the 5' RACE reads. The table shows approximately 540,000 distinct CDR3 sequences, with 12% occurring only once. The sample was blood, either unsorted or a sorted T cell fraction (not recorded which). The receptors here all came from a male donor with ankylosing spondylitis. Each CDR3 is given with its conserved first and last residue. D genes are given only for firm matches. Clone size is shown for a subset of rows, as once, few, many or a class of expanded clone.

cdr3_aa: CASSLAGGLALVGGEQFF
cdr3_nt: TGTGCCAGCAGTTTAGCGGGAGGGCTAGCGCTCGTTGGGGGTGAGCAGTTCTTC
d_call: TRBD2
clone_size: few
v_call: TRBV12-3/TRBV12-4
j_call: TRBJ2-1

cdr3_aa: CASRGQTSQPQHF
cdr3_nt: TGTGCCAGCAGAGGACAAACAAGCCAGCCCCAGCATTTT
d_call: -
clone_size: -
v_call: TRBV2
j_call: TRBJ1-5

cdr3_aa: CASSFGAGGGTDTQYF
cdr3_nt: TGTGCCAGCAGCTTTGGGGCGGGAGGGGGCACAGATACGCAGTATTTT
d_call: TRBD2
clone_size: few
v_call: TRBV7-2
j_call: TRBJ2-3

cdr3_aa: CASSEGPSEYYEQYF
cdr3_nt: TGTGCCAGCAGCGAAGGCCCGTCCGAATACTACGAGCAGTACTTC
d_call: -
clone_size: -
v_call: TRBV7-6
j_call: TRBJ2-7

cdr3_aa: CSVGGQTEAFF
cdr3_nt: TGCAGCGTTGGGGGGCAGACTGAAGCTTTCTTT
d_call: -
clone_size: -
v_call: TRBV29-1
j_call: TRBJ1-1

cdr3_aa: CASGFGVGGQETQYF
cdr3_nt: TGTGCTAGTGGTTTTGGGGTTGGCGGCCAAGAGACCCAGTACTTC
d_call: -
clone_size: -
v_call: TRBV12-5
j_call: TRBJ2-5

cdr3_aa: CSVDTSGVKRATMREQFF
cdr3_nt: TGCAGCGTTGACACTAGCGGGGTAAAAAGAGCTACAATGAGGGAGCAGTTCTTC
d_call: TRBD2
clone_size: few
v_call: TRBV29-1
j_call: TRBJ2-1

cdr3_aa: CSASGLAGAAYNEQFF
cdr3_nt: TGCAGTGCTAGTGGGCTAGCGGGAGCTGCCTACAATGAGCAGTTCTTC
d_call: TRBD2
clone_size: few
v_call: TRBV20-1
j_call: TRBJ2-1

cdr3_aa: CASSASGTPLEGYF
cdr3_nt: TGTGCCAGCAGCGCTTCCGGGACACCGCTAGAAGGGTATTTT
d_call: -
clone_size: many
v_call: TRBV11-2
j_call: TRBJ2-3

cdr3_aa: CASSTGLPQETQYF
cdr3_nt: TGTGCCAGCAGCACCGGACTACCCCAAGAGACCCAGTACTTC
d_call: -
clone_size: -
v_call: TRBV5-6
j_call: TRBJ2-5

cdr3_aa: CASRTTSTDTQYF
cdr3_nt: TGTGCCAGCAGGACGACTAGCACAGATACGCAGTATTTT
d_call: -
clone_size: -
v_call: TRBV6-6
j_call: TRBJ2-3

cdr3_aa: CASSWGPLGEAFF
cdr3_nt: TGTGCCAGCAGCTGGGGGCCTCTAGGCGAGGCTTTCTTT
d_call: -
clone_size: few
v_call: TRBV11-1
j_call: TRBJ1-1

cdr3_aa: CASSSQGADTGELFF
cdr3_nt: TGTGCCAGCAGCTCACAGGGGGCAGACACCGGGGAGCTGTTTTTT
d_call: TRBD1
clone_size: -
v_call: TRBV5-4
j_call: TRBJ2-2

cdr3_aa: CASSLPGTKVSEQFF
cdr3_nt: TGTGCCAGCAGCCTACCCGGGACTAAGGTATCGGAGCAGTTCTTC
d_call: TRBD2
clone_size: few
v_call: TRBV7-9
j_call: TRBJ2-1

cdr3_aa: CSASSGLAGMEQYF
cdr3_nt: TGCAGTGCTAGCTCGGGACTAGCGGGAATGGAGCAGTACTTC
d_call: TRBD2
clone_size: few
v_call: TRBV20-1
j_call: TRBJ2-7

cdr3_aa: CASSPGTSGYTYEQYF
cdr3_nt: TGCGCCAGCAGCCCCGGGACTAGCGGCTACACCTACGAGCAGTACTTC
d_call: TRBD2
clone_size: many
v_call: TRBV5-1
j_call: TRBJ2-7

cdr3_aa: CSATDGAEAFF
cdr3_nt: TGCAGCGCAACCGACGGGGCTGAAGCTTTCTTT
d_call: -
clone_size: -
v_call: TRBV29-1
j_call: TRBJ1-1

cdr3_aa: CASRTGTGNQETQYF
cdr3_nt: TGTGCCAGCAGGACTGGGACGGGGAATCAAGAGACCCAGTACTTC
d_call: -
clone_size: many
v_call: TRBV12-3/TRBV12-4
j_call: TRBJ2-5

cdr3_aa: CATSRPGQGRETQYF
cdr3_nt: TGTGCCACCAGCAGACCGGGACAGGGGCGGGAGACCCAGTACTTC
d_call: TRBD1
clone_size: few
v_call: TRBV15
j_call: TRBJ2-5

cdr3_aa: CSVEEGLASPSGANVLTF
cdr3_nt: TGCAGCGTTGAGGAGGGGCTAGCGTCCCCCTCTGGGGCCAACGTCCTGACTTTC
d_call: -
clone_size: -
v_call: TRBV29-1
j_call: TRBJ2-6

cdr3_aa: CASSSRLAGASTDTQYF
cdr3_nt: TGTGCCAGCAGCTCCAGACTAGCGGGGGCTAGCACAGATACGCAGTATTTT
d_call: TRBD2
clone_size: -
v_call: TRBV7-8
j_call: TRBJ2-3

cdr3_aa: CSAPETSGRDLDTQYF
cdr3_nt: TGCAGTGCACCCGAGACTAGCGGGAGGGATCTAGATACGCAGTATTTT
d_call: TRBD2
clone_size: few
v_call: TRBV20-1
j_call: TRBJ2-3

cdr3_aa: CASSPKGQGASRGYTF
cdr3_nt: TGTGCCAGCTCACCAAAGGGACAGGGGGCTTCTCGGGGCTACACCTTC
d_call: TRBD1
clone_size: few
v_call: TRBV18
j_call: TRBJ1-2

cdr3_aa: CASSSYVQETQYF
cdr3_nt: TGTGCCAGCAGCTCCTACGTACAAGAGACCCAGTACTTC
d_call: -
clone_size: few
v_call: TRBV7-2
j_call: TRBJ2-5

cdr3_aa: CASSLNVRLAGGYNEQFF
cdr3_nt: TGTGCCAGCAGTTTAAATGTGAGGCTAGCGGGGGGTTACAATGAGCAGTTCTTC
d_call: TRBD2
clone_size: few
v_call: TRBV12-3/TRBV12-4
j_call: TRBJ2-1

cdr3_aa: CASRAGTSGEQYF
cdr3_nt: TGTGCCAGCAGAGCCGGGACCTCTGGCGAGCAGTACTTC
d_call: -
clone_size: many
v_call: TRBV2
j_call: TRBJ2-7

cdr3_aa: CATSDSHTRDSQETQYF
cdr3_nt: TGTGCCACCAGTGATTCCCACACCCGGGACAGCCAAGAGACCCAGTACTTC
d_call: TRBD1
clone_size: -
v_call: TRBV24-1
j_call: TRBJ2-5

cdr3_aa: CAWSGPSYGQYF
cdr3_nt: TGTGCCTGGAGTGGACCGAGTTATGGGCAGTACTTC
d_call: -
clone_size: -
v_call: TRBV30
j_call: TRBJ2-7

cdr3_aa: CASSLYRGTGYTF
cdr3_nt: TGTGCCAGCAGTTTATATCGAGGGACCGGCTACACCTTC
d_call: -
clone_size: few
v_call: TRBV12-3/TRBV12-4
j_call: TRBJ1-2

cdr3_aa: CASSLELGYNEQFF
cdr3_nt: TGCGCCAGCAGCTTGGAGCTTGGGTACAATGAGCAGTTCTTC
d_call: -
clone_size: many
v_call: TRBV7-2
j_call: TRBJ2-1

cdr3_aa: CSVERDRGYETQYF
cdr3_nt: TGCAGCGTTGAAAGGGACAGGGGTTATGAGACCCAGTACTTC
d_call: TRBD1
clone_size: many
v_call: TRBV29-1
j_call: TRBJ2-5

cdr3_aa: CSARGLADNEQFF
cdr3_nt: TGCAGTGCTAGGGGACTAGCGGACAATGAGCAGTTCTTC
d_call: TRBD2
clone_size: few
v_call: TRBV20-1
j_call: TRBJ2-1

cdr3_aa: CATSRDIAVPQETQYF
cdr3_nt: TGTGCCACCAGCAGAGATATCGCGGTCCCTCAAGAGACCCAGTACTTC
d_call: -
clone_size: -
v_call: TRBV15
j_call: TRBJ2-5